This T cell receptor beta chain was documented in a study of blood T cell repertoires in COVID-19. Study-wide background: From T cells, B-cell-depleted T cells, or PBMCs came the material, which was cDNA or gDNA.

V dropped 0 bases and J dropped 13 bases, with 15 bases sitting between them. Germline assignment: CDR1 LNHNV and CDR2 YYDKDF (reference sequence). This CDR3 has 13 residues. Original data processing: Researchers report that nucleated cell counts were estimated from reference gene primer amplification. The table came from immunoSEQ multiplex PCR; TCRdb's copy has only in-frame clones and leaves some out. That table furnishes V, J and clone size, whereas the DNA furnished D and trimming. The sample has about 170,000 clones; around nine tenths are singletons. The chain has TRBV15 and TRBJ1-1; D unclear. The source is a man over 45 who had recovered from COVID-19. Material: peripheral blood. CDR3 residues: CATSRDPRELGFF. Here the CDR3 DNA reads TGTGCCACCAGCAGAGATCCTAGGGAGCTCGGTTTCTTT.